This T cell receptor (beta chain) originates from a study of blood T cells in healthy people across ages. Alongside a J-beta primer mix, a sample-barcoded 5' primer served in a second PCR lasting roughly 6 to 11 cycles. TCRdb fed the 5' RACE reads into MiXCR, producing one record per CDR3 protein. The sample includes over 950,000 distinct CDR3 sequences, roughly two fifths seen only once; the top ten take about an eighth. This clonotype occurred a few times. V was cut by 3 bases and J by 1 base, with 13 bases left in between. The CDR3 totals 15 residues. Germline V lookup: CDR1 SGHRS, CDR2 YFSETQ. Sequences were obtained from blood. V usage is TRBV5-1 and J usage is TRBJ1-1, with no clear D. The TCR originated in a man between 18 and 35 years old in good health. The CDR3 spells CASSSTGERNTEAFF. The CDR3 DNA reads TGCGCCAGCAGCTCCACCGGGGAACGGAACACTGAAGCTTTCTTT.